Sequencing of this T cell receptor beta chain was carried out in a study of blood T cells in healthy people across ages. Through a sample-barcoded 5' primer and a J-beta primer mix, a second PCR was run for about 6 to 12 cycles. TCRdb independently ran MiXCR on the 5' RACE reads; one entry per CDR3 protein. The data show about 730,000 distinct CDR3 sequences, roughly 47% seen once. This clonotype was seen a few times. This CDR3 has 15 amino acids. Trimming took off 6 bases at V and 2 bases at J, with 17 bases between the two ends. The germline gives CDR1 MDHEN, CDR2 SYDVKM. The sample taken for sequencing was blood. This sequence originates from a woman aged 60-75 years in good health. The V gene is TRBV28, the J gene TRBJ2-7, with TRBD2 as a possible D gene (6 bases). This CDR3 is CASSTGGGQTYEQYF. The DNA of the CDR3 is TGTGCCAGCAGCACTGGGGGAGGACAAACCTACGAGCAGTACTTC.